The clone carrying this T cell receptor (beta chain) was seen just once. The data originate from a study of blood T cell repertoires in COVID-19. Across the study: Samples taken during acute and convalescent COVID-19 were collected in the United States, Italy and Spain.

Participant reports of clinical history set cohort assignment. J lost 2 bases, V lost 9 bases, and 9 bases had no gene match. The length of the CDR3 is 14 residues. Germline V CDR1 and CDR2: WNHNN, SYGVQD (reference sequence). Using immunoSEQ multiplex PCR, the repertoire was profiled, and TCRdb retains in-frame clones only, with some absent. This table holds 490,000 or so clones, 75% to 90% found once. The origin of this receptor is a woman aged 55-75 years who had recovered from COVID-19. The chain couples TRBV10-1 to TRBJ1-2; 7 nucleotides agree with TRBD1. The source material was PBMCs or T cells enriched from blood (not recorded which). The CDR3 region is CARVLTGQNYGYTF. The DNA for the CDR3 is TGCGCCAGGGTGTTGACGGGACAGAACTATGGCTACACCTTC.